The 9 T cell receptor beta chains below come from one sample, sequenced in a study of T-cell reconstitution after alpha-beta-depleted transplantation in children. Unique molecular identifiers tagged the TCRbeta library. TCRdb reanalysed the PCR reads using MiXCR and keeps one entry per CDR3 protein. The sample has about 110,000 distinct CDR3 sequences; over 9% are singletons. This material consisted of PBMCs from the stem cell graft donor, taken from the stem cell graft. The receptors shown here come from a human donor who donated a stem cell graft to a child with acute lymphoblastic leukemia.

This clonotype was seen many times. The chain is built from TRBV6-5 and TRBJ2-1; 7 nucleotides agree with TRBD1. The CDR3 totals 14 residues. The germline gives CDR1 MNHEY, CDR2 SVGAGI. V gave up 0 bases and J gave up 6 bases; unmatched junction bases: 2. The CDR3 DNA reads TGTGCCAGCAGTTACTCGGGACAGATCAATGAGCAGTTCTTC. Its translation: CASSYSGQINEQFF.

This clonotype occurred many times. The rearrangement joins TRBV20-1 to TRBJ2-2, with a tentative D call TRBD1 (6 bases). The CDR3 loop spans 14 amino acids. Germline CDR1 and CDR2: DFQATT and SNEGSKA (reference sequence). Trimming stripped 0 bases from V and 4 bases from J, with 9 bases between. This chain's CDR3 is CSARDRGGTGELFF. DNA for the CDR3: TGCAGTGCTAGAGACAGGGGCGGCACCGGGGAGCTGTTTTTT.

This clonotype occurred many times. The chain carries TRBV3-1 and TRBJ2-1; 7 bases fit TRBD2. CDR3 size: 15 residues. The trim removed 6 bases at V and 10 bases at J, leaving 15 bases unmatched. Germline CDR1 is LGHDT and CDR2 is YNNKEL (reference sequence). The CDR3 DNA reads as TGTGCCAGCAGAGGGCTGGCGGGAGCGCGGGGGGAGCAGTTCTTC. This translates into CASRGLAGARGEQFF.

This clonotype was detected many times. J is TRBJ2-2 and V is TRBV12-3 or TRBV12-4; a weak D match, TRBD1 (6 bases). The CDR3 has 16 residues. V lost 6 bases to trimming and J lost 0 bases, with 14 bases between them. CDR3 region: CASSRDRSANTGELFF. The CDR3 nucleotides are TGTGCCAGCAGCCGAGACAGGTCCGCGAACACCGGGGAGCTGTTTTTT.

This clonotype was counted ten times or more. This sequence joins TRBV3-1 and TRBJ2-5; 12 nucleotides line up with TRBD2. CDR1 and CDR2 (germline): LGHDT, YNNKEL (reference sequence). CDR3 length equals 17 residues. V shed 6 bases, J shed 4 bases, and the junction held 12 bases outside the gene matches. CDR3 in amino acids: CASSPRSSGRARETQYF. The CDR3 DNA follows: TGTGCCAGCAGTCCGAGGTCTAGCGGGAGGGCGAGAGAGACCCAGTACTTC.

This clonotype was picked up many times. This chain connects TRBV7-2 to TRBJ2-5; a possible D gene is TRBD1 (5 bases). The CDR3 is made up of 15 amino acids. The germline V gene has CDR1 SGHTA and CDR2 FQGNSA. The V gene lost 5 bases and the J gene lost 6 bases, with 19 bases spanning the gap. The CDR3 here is CASSLRRTSSKTQYF. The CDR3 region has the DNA TGTGCCAGCAGCCTACGACGGACATCCTCGAAGACCCAGTACTTC.

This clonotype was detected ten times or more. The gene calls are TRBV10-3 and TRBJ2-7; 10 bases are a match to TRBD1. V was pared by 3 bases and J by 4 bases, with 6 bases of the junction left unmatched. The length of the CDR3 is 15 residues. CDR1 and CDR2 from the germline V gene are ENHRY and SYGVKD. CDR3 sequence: CAISDPGQGGYEQYF. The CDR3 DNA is TGTGCCATCAGTGACCCCGGACAGGGGGGGTACGAGCAGTACTTC.

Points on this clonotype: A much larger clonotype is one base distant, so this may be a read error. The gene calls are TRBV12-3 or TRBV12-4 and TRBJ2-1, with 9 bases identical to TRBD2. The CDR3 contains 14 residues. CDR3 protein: CDSTKWTSDNEQFF. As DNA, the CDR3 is TGTGACAGCACTAAGTGGACTAGCGACAATGAGCAGTTCTTC.

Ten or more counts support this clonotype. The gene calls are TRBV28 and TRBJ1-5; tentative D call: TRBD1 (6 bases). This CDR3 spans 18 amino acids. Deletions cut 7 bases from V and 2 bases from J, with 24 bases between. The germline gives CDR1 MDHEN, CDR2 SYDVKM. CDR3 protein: CASNQRSGALVGNQPQHF. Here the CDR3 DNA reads TGTGCCAGCAACCAGAGGTCGGGGGCGCTAGTCGGCAATCAGCCCCAGCATTTT.